This T cell receptor beta chain was observed in a study of OX40 agonist ivuxolimab in advanced cancers. Study-wide background: One hepatocellular carcinoma and a couple of cutaneous melanoma patients partially responded.

About this clone itself: The antigen is unknown.

Notes on the study in general: On average, CD8+ T cells had more expanded clones than CD4+.

Germline V gene lookup returns CDR1 MGHRA and CDR2 YSYEKL. The CDR3 covers 14 residues. V was clipped by 1 base and J by 1 base, with 8 bases between them. TCRdb's table, derived via immunoSEQ multiplex PCR, lists solely in-frame clones and lacks some. The repertoire has around 12,000 clones, more than 80% of them found once; the top ten carry roughly 74%. The rearrangement links TRBV4-1 to TRBJ2-7; no definite D call. The sequenced sample was CD4+ or CD8+ T cells sorted from blood, obtained in a trial of the OX40 agonist ivuxolimab. This receptor was obtained from an adult with an advanced solid tumor such as melanoma, head and neck, liver or kidney cancer. The CDR3 nucleotides read TGCGCCAGCAGCCAAGTGGACGGTTCCTACGAGCAGTACTTC. This sequence encodes CASSQVDGSYEQYF.